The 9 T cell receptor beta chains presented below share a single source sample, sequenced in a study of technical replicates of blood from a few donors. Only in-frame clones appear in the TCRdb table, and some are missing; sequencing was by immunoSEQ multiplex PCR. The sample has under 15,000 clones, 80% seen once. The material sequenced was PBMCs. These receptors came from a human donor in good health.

The DNA for the CDR3 is TGCGCCAGCAGCCAAGATAGGACCGGACTAGCGGGAGAGCAGTACTTC. Amino acids: CASSQDRTGLAGEQYF. V and J are TRBV4-1 and TRBJ2-7; 12 bases align to TRBD2. The junction had 7 bases not matched to a gene; V was cut back by 0 bases and J by 7 bases. CDR1 and CDR2 (germline): MGHRA, YSYEKL. The CDR3 has 16 residues.

CDR3 coding DNA: TGCGCCAGCAGCCAAGAGTGGCAGGGGGCGCGGGAGCAGTACTTC. As protein: CASSQEWQGAREQYF. V is TRBV4-1 and J is TRBJ2-7; 8 positions agree with TRBD1. Germline-derived CDR1 and CDR2 are MGHRA and YSYEKL. Germline trimming cut 0 bases from V and 7 bases from J; bases unmatched to any gene: 8. The CDR3 runs to 15 residues.

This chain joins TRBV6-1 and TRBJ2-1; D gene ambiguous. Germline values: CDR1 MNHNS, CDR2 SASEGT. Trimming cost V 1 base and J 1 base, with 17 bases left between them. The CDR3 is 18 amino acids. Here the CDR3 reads CASSEDSSQWWSYNEQFF. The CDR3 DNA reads TGTGCCAGCAGTGAAGATTCCAGTCAGTGGTGGTCCTACAATGAGCAGTTCTTC.

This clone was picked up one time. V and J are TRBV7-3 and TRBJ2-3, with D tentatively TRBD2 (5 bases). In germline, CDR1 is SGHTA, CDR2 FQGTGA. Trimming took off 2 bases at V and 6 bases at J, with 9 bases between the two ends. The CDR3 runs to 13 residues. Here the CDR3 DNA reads TGTGCCAGCAGCTTAGCGGGTGGGGATACGCAGTATTTT. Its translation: CASSLAGGDTQYF.

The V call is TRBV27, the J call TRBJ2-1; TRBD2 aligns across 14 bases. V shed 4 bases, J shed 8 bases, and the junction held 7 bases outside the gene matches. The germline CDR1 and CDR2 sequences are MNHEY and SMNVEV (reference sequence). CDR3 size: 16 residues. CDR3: CASSYGTSGSVYEQFF. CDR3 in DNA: TGTGCCAGCAGTTACGGGACTAGCGGGAGCGTCTATGAGCAGTTCTTC.

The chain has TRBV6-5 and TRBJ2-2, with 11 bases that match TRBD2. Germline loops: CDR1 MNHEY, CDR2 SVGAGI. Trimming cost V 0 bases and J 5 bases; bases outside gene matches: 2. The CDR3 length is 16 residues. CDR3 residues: CASSYSLAGVTGELFF. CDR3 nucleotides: TGTGCCAGCAGTTACTCACTAGCGGGAGTAACCGGGGAGCTGTTTTTT.

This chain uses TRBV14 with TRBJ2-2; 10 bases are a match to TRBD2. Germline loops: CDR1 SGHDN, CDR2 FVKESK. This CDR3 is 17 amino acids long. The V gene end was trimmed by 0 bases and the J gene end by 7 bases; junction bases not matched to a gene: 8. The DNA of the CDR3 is TGTGCCAGCAGCCAAGAAAAATCTAGCGGGAGAATCGGGGAGCTGTTTTTT. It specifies CASSQEKSSGRIGELFF.

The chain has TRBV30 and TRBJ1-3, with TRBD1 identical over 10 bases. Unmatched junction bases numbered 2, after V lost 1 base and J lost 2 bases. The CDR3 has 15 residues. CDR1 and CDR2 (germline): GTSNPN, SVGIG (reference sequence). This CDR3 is CAWSAGTGAGNTIYF. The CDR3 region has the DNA TGTGCCTGGAGTGCCGGGACAGGGGCTGGAAACACCATATATTTT.

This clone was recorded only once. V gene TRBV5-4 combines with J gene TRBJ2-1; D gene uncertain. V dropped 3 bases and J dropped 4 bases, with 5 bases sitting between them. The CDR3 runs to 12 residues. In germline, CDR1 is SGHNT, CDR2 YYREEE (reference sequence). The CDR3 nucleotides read TGTGCCAGCAGCTCCACATACAATGAGCAGTTCTTC. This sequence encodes CASSSTYNEQFF.